This TCR beta chain was identified during a study of beta chain features in type 1 diabetes. Findings and limits, study-wide: It was possible that PCR favored shorter templates, equally so in patients and controls. Among all four CD4+ subsets, Type 1 diabetes patients had TCRB CDR3s that were moderately but significantly shorter. In the patient group, naive, central memory and Treg TCRB repertoires seemed more alike than in the healthy donor group.

This clone came up a few times. Its antigen is unidentified. Every bit of the isolated RNA underwent reverse transcription, so sequencing read expressed TCRB transcripts. The method was immunoSEQ multiplex PCR; TCRdb's version includes in-frame clones alone and lacks a portion of them. This sample yields approximately 270,000 clones, of which approximately 14% are seen a single time; more than 0.015% belongs to the top ten. CDR1 is SGDLS, CDR2 YYNGEE, per germline. The CDR3 has 14 amino acids. The V and J ends lost 3 bases and 4 bases respectively, with 13 bases between them. The gene calls are TRBV9 and TRBJ1-1; perhaps TRBD1 as D (5 bases). The source is a man aged 25-45 years with type 1 diabetes. The sequenced sample consisted of naive CD4+ T cells from blood. The CDR3 reads CASSEAGGSTEAFF. CDR3 DNA: TGTGCCAGCAGCGAGGCGGGGGGAAGCACTGAAGCTTTCTTT.